What follows is one TCR beta chain and its context. Its antigen is undetermined. The protocol was immunoSEQ multiplex PCR, while the TCRdb copy is restricted to in-frame clones and leaves out a portion. This table has about 43,000 clones, around 90% appearing once. Unmatched junction bases numbered 5, after V lost 3 bases and J lost 4 bases. CDR1 and CDR2 (germline): SSHAT, FNYEAQ (reference sequence). This CDR3 region has 15 residues. This entry is derived from a study of T cells after posttransplantation cyclophosphamide. General study findings and limits: Donor-recipient repertoire similarity was low at 1-2 months, rising over year one. Recipient CMV seropositivity and CMV reactivation strongly tracked TRB clonality. Skin or GI-infiltrating T cells shared few TRB sequences with blood.

Busulfan-fludarabine conditioning, marrow transplant, and cyclophosphamide on days +3 and +4 were administered. The starting material was PBMCs, obtained about 62 days after allogeneic stem cell transplant with posttransplant cyclophosphamide. V gene TRBV7-7 combines with J gene TRBJ2-1, with 8 nucleotides matching TRBD2. The clonotype comes from a male patient in his sixties who received an allogeneic stem cell transplant from a related donor and was CMV-positive. Some T cells may trace back to the graft donor. The CDR3 nucleotides read TGTGCCAGCAGCTTGGGCGGGGGGTCTTACAATGAGCAGTTCTTC. Its protein is CASSLGGGSYNEQFF.